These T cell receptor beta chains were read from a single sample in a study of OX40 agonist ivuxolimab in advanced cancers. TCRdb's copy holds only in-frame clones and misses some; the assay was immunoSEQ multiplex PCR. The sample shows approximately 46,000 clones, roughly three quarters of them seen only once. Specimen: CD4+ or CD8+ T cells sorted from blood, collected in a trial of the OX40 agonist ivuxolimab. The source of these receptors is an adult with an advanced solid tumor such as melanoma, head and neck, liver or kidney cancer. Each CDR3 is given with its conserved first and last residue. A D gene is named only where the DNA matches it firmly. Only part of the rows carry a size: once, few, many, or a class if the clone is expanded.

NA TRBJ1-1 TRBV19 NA TGTGCCAGTAGGGTTGGGGTGGGGCTCCTTTTCTTT CASRVGVGLLFF
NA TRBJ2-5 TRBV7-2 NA TGTGCCAGCAGTCGTACTAGTTTGTCCCAGTACTTC CASSRTSLSQYF
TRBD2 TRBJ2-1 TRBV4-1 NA TGCGCCAGCAGCCAAGACCTGATAGCGGGAGGGGTGAATGAGCAGTTCTTC CASSQDLIAGGVNEQFF
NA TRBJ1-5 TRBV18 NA TGTGCCAGCTCACGACAGAGCAATCAGCCCCAGCATTTT CASSRQSNQPQHF
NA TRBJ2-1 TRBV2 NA TGTGCCAGCCGGGACTACAATGAGCAGTTCTTC CASRDYNEQFF
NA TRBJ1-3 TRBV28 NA TGTGCCAGCAGTCTGCCATTGCTTACTGGAAACACCATATATTTT CASSLPLLTGNTIYF
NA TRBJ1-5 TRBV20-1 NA TGCAGTGCTAGAGAGAATCAGCCCCAGCATTTT CSARENQPQHF
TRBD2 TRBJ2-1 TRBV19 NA TGTGCCAGTAGTAGGCTAGCGGGAGTCTCGTGGCCTTCCTACAATGAGCAGTTCTTC CASSRLAGVSWPSYNEQFF
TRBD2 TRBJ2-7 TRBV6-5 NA TGTGCCAGCATTTTTACTAGCGGCAGCTCCTACGAGCAGTACTTC CASIFTSGSSYEQYF
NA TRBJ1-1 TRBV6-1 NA TGTGCCAGCACCTACAGCTCCCTTGGGGACACTGAAGCTTTCTTT CASTYSSLGDTEAFF
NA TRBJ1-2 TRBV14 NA TGTGCCAGCAGCCAAGCGCCAGGGCTTGGCTACACCTTC CASSQAPGLGYTF
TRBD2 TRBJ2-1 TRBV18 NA TGTGCCAGCTCACCTGGACTAGCGGGAGGGTCCTACAATGAGCAGTTCTTC CASSPGLAGGSYNEQFF
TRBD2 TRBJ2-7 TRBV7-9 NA TGTGCCAGCAGCTGGGCAGCGGGAGCCAACGAGCAGTACTTC CASSWAAGANEQYF
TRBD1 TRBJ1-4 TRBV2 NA TGTGCCAGCAGTGAAAACAGGGGAACTAATGAAAAACTGTTTTTT CASSENRGTNEKLFF
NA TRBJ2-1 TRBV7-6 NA TGTGCCAGCAGCTTAGCAACAGCGCAGGGAAATGAGCAGTTCTTC CASSLATAQGNEQFF
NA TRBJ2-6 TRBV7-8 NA TGTGCCAGCAGCGTCCGATCGCAGGGGCTTAGGGCCAACGTCCTGACTTTC CASSVRSQGLRANVLTF
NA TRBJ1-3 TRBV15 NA TGTGCCACCTCTAGAGGCTCTGGAAACACCATATATTTT CATSRGSGNTIYF
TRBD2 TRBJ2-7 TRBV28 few TGTGCCACCGATGCGGCGGGGGGCTACGAGCAGTACTTC CATDAAGGYEQYF
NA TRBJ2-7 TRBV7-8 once TGTGCCAGCAGCTTAAACAGCAACTACGAGCAGTACTTC CASSLNSNYEQYF
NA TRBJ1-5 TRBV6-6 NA TGTGCCAGCAGCTCCGGAGGACCCCACGATCAGCCCCAGCATTTT CASSSGGPHDQPQHF
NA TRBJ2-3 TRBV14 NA TGTGCCAGCAGCCAAGAACAGGGTTTGGGAACAGATACGCAGTATTTT CASSQEQGLGTDTQYF
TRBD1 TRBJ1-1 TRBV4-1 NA TGCGCCAGCAGCGCCTTAGGAGACAGGGCGGATGAAGCTTTCTTT CASSALGDRADEAFF
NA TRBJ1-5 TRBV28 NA TGTGCCAGCAGAGTAGGGCGTCAGCCCCAGCATTTT CASRVGRQPQHF
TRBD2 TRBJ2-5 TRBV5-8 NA TGTGCCAGCAGCACTCTCGGACTAGCGGGAGAAGAGACCCAGTACTTC CASSTLGLAGEETQYF
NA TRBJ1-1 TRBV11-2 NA TGTGCCAGCAGCTTAGATTCAGTCATGAACACTGAAGCTTTCTTT CASSLDSVMNTEAFF
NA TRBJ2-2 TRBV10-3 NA TGTGCCATCAGTGTGGGTCTTTGGGCCACCGGGGAGCTGTTTTTT CAISVGLWATGELFF
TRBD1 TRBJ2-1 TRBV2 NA TGTGCCAGCAGTAGACAGGGGGAAATGTCCTACAATGAGCAGTTCTTC CASSRQGEMSYNEQFF
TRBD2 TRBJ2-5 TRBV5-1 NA TGCGCCAGCAGCTTATCGAACCTGTTGGGGACTAGCGGTTTAAAAGAGACCCAGTACTTC CASSLSNLLGTSGLKETQYF
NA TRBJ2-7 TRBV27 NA TGTGCCAGCAGTTCCTCGAGCGGGTCGTTCTCCTACGAGCAGTACTTC CASSSSSGSFSYEQYF
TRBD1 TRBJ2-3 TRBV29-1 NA TGCAGCGTAGGGACAGGTCGAGATACGCAGTATTTT CSVGTGRDTQYF
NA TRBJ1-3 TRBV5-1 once TGCGCCAGCAGCTTGGATCTGGGTCTCTCTGGAAACACCATATATTTT CASSLDLGLSGNTIYF
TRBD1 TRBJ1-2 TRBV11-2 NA TGTGCCAGCAGCTTTGAAGACAGGGGTTATGGCTACACCTTC CASSFEDRGYGYTF
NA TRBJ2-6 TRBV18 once TGTGCCAGCTCACCACCGGGGCGTGGGGCCAACGTCCTGACTTTC CASSPPGRGANVLTF
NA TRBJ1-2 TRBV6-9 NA TGTGCCAGCACCAACTTTGGCGGCTACACCTTC CASTNFGGYTF
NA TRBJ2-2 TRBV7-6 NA TGTGCCAGCAGCTTAGCGGAGGGGGGCAACACCGGGGAGCTGTTTTTT CASSLAEGGNTGELFF
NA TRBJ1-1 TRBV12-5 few TGTGCTAGTGGTTTGAACGGGGCGGCGGCTTTCTTT CASGLNGAAAFF
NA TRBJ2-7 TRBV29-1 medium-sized TGCAGCGTTATCGCTTCAAAAACTTACGAGCAGTACTTC CSVIASKTYEQYF
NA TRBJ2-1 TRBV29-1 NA TGCAGCGGCCGGGGCCGTGGTCTAGCCAGTGAGCAGTTCTTC CSGRGRGLASEQFF
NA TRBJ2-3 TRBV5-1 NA TGCGCCAGCAGCTGGGTGGAGGGCACAGATACGCAGTATTTT CASSWVEGTDTQYF
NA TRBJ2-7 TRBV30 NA TGTGCCTGGAACGAGAATTCCTACGAGCAGTACTTC CAWNENSYEQYF
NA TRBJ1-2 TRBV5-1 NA TGCGCCAGCAGCTTACAGGGAGCGGGCTATGGCTACACCTTC CASSLQGAGYGYTF
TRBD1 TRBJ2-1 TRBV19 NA TGTGCCACCGAAGTACGCGGCAGGGGGACCTACAATGAGCAGTTCTTC CATEVRGRGTYNEQFF
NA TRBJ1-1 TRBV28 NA TGTGCCAGCAGTTCCCCGCCGGGGGCGGAGGCAGCTTTCTTT CASSSPPGAEAAFF
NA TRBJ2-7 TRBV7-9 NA TGTGCCAGCAGACCCGCCCCTAGAGGCGATGAGTACGAGCAGTACTTC CASRPAPRGDEYEQYF
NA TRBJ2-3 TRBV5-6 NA TGTGCCAGCAGCTTATTCCAGGGGCATCAGTATTTT CASSLFQGHQYF
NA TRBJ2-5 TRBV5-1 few TGCGCCAGCAGCTTGGCTCAGTCCAGGGAGACCCAGTACTTC CASSLAQSRETQYF
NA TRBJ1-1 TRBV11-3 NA TGTGCCAGCAGCTATAACCTCGGTGAAGCTTTCTTT CASSYNLGEAFF
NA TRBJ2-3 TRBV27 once TGTGCCAGCGGTCGGTCTCACGGAATAGATACGCAGTATTTT CASGRSHGIDTQYF
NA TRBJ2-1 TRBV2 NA TGTGCCAGCAGGGCCGGAGTGGCAGGGTATGAGCAGTTCTTC CASRAGVAGYEQFF
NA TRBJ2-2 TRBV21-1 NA TGTGCCCGCAGAAGGGGGACGCTTGTCACCGGGGAGCTGTTTTTT CARRRGTLVTGELFF
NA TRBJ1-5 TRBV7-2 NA TGTGCCAGCAGCTTAGGGAAAGGGACGCCCCAGCATTTT CASSLGKGTPQHF
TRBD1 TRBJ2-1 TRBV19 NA TGTGCCAGTACCCTGACAGGGGGCTCAGATGAGCAGTTCTTC CASTLTGGSDEQFF
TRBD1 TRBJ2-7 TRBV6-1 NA TGTGCCAGCAGAGAGGGACAGTGGACCTACGAGCAGTACTTC CASREGQWTYEQYF